The 17 T cell receptor beta chains presented below share a single source sample, sequenced in a study of blood T cell repertoires in COVID-19. Sequenced by immunoSEQ multiplex PCR; TCRdb stores in-frame clones only, minus some. The table lists approximately 350,000 clones, around 92% of them singletons, with approximately 3% in the top ten. Sequencing was done on a sample of peripheral blood. All receptors derive from a woman in her twenties or thirties with COVID-19, enrolled during active disease.

The chain links TRBV6-5 to TRBJ1-1; 10 bases map to TRBD1. The CDR3 consists of 14 residues. Trimming removed 6 bases from V and 0 bases from J; junction bases left unmatched: 1. The germline V gene encodes CDR1 MNHEY and CDR2 SVGAGI. CDR3 protein: CASRGQGLNTEAFF. The CDR3 coding sequence is TGTGCCAGCAGGGGACAGGGGTTGAACACTGAAGCTTTCTTT.

The chain combines TRBV19 with TRBJ1-5, with TRBD1 as a possible D gene (5 bases). The CDR3 is 15 residues long. In germline, CDR1 is LNHDA, CDR2 SQIVND (reference sequence). V lost 9 bases and J lost 4, with 19 bases in between. Written as DNA, the CDR3 is TGTGCCAGCGGGCGGCTTACCGGGGGGAATCAGCCCCAGCATTTT. Translation: CASGRLTGGNQPQHF.

The chain employs TRBV19 and TRBJ2-1; 8 nucleotides align to TRBD1. V dropped 7 bases and J dropped 9; count of bases not matched to a gene: 14. Germline CDR1 and CDR2: LNHDA and SQIVND (reference sequence). This CDR3 contains 15 residues. The CDR3 region is CASTVQGGAITEQFF. The CDR3 nucleotides read TGTGCCAGTACCGTACAGGGGGGAGCGATCACTGAGCAGTTCTTC.

With regard to this clone: One junction end does not reproduce the germline sequence, and a read error may be involved. The chain couples TRBV7-7 to TRBJ2-5; 11 positions match TRBD1. The CDR3 is 15 residues long. CDR1 and CDR2 (germline): SSHAT, FNYEAQ (reference sequence). CDR3: CASSFGTGGQETQYF. Here the CDR3 DNA reads TGTGCTAGCAGCTTCGGGACAGGGGGCCAAGAGACCCAGTACTTC.

The CDR3 is CASSLTGREGPYNEQFF. The DNA for the CDR3 is TGTGCCAGCAGTTTAACAGGTCGGGAGGGCCCCTACAATGAGCAGTTCTTC. This rearrangement joins TRBV28 to TRBJ2-1, with 8 positions matching TRBD2. V gave up 2 bases and J gave up 2 bases; unmatched junction bases: 8. CDR1 and CDR2 from the germline V gene are MDHEN and SYDVKM. The CDR3 runs to 17 residues.

The CDR3: CASSETGFYEQYV. CDR3 DNA: TGTGCCAGCAGTGAAACAGGTTTCTACGAGCAGTACGTC. The gene calls are TRBV6-1 and TRBJ2-7; weak D call: TRBD1 (5 bases). CDR1 is MNHNS, CDR2 SASEGT, per germline. This CDR3 region has 13 residues. With 2 bases removed from V and 3 bases from J, the gap between germline ends came to 8 bases.

The chain has TRBV12-5 and TRBJ2-7, with D maybe TRBD2 (6 bases). V lost 9 bases, J lost 3 bases, and 18 bases lay in between. The CDR3 sequence is 14 residues long. Germline V gene sequence: CDR1 LGHNT, CDR2 FRNRAP. The chain's CDR3 is CASAPGGAHYEQYV. CDR3 in DNA: TGTGCTAGCGCGCCCGGAGGGGCGCACTACGAGCAGTACGTC.

The chain employs TRBV11-2 and TRBJ2-3; 9 bases align to TRBD2. The CDR3 length is 15 residues. CDR1 SGHAT and CDR2 FQNNGV come from the germline V gene. J lost 6 bases, V lost 5 bases, and 9 bases had no gene match. CDR3 loop: CASSQNSGGQDTQYF. In DNA form, the CDR3 reads TGTGCCAGCAGCCAAAATAGCGGGGGCCAGGATACGCAGTATTTT.

This chain joins TRBV6-5 and TRBJ2-3, with 15 bases identical to TRBD2. The CDR3 runs 14 residues. V lost 8 bases to trimming and J lost 7 bases; unmatched junction nucleotides: 4. From germline, CDR1 is MNHEY and CDR2 SVGAGI. CDR3 in amino acids: CASFGLAGGNTQYF. The CDR3 DNA follows: TGTGCCAGCTTTGGACTAGCGGGGGGGAATACGCAGTATTTT.

In this sample, this clone turned up once. This rearrangement joins TRBV27 to TRBJ2-3; D may be TRBD1 (5 bases). V was cut by 3 bases and J by 7 bases, with 8 bases left in between. The CDR3 extends over 12 amino acids. Germline lookup yields CDR1 MNHEY and CDR2 SMNVEV (reference sequence). Here the CDR3 DNA reads TGTGCCAGCAGTTTTGGGGCTAATACGCAGTATTTT. Protein product: CASSFGANTQYF.

The chain employs TRBV7-8 and TRBJ1-1, with TRBD1 matching 7 bases. Germline V CDR1 and CDR2: SGHVS, FQNEAQ. The CDR3 consists of 15 residues. Unmatched junction bases numbered 7, after V lost 2 bases and J lost 4 bases. As DNA, the CDR3 is TGTGCCAGCAGCTTAAGTGCCAGGGGGGCCACTGAAGCTTTCTTT. Protein product: CASSLSARGATEAFF.

The chain links TRBV11-2 to TRBJ2-5, with D maybe TRBD2 (6 bases). The V end was cut by 1 base, the J end by 5 bases, with 8 bases between. Germline CDR1 is SGHAT and CDR2 is FQNNGV. The length of the CDR3 is 13 residues. The CDR3, as DNA: TGTGCCAGCAGCTTAGGCACTAGCGAGACCCAGTACTTC. Its protein is CASSLGTSETQYF.

The chain has TRBV7-2 and TRBJ2-2; TRBD2 matches 8 bases. Germline CDR1 SGHTA, CDR2 FQGNSA. V lost 5 bases, J lost 2 bases, and 4 bases stayed unmatched. The CDR3 is 15 residues long. The CDR3 is CASSPSGPNTGELFF. CDR3 DNA sequence: TGTGCCAGCAGCCCTAGCGGGCCCAACACCGGGGAGCTGTTTTTT.

This rearrangement joins TRBV3-1 (or the pseudogene TRBV3-2) to TRBJ2-1; 8 bases are shared with TRBD2. V shed 5 bases and J 8 bases; nucleotides not matched to a gene: 11. CDR3 length equals 15 residues. The V gene's germline CDR1 is LGHDT and CDR2 YNNKEL (reference sequence). The CDR3 DNA sequence: TGTGCCAGCAGCTACGGTAGCGGGGATCCTGATGAGCAGTTCTTC. It yields the protein CASSYGSGDPDEQFF.

The chain is built from TRBV4-1 and TRBJ2-7; TRBD1 might be the D (6 bases). V lost 3 bases and J lost 3, with 21 bases in between. CDR3 length: 17 amino acids. Germline V gene data show CDR1 as MGHRA and CDR2 as YSYEKL. The CDR3 sequence is CASSQGFTIQGFYEQYF. In DNA, the CDR3 is TGCGCCAGCAGCCAGGGGTTTACCATACAGGGTTTCTACGAGCAGTACTTC.

The chain couples TRBV7-9 to TRBJ2-4; 7 positions match TRBD1. The CDR3 covers 15 residues. Germline lookup yields CDR1 SEHNR and CDR2 FQNEAQ (reference sequence). Trimming removed 5 bases from V and 7 bases from J; junction bases left unmatched: 11. CDR3 in amino acids: CASSHSSRGLNIQYF. CDR3 sequence (DNA): TGTGCCAGCAGCCACTCCTCCAGGGGGTTGAACATTCAGTACTTC.

The chain employs TRBV5-4 and TRBJ2-3, with TRBD2 matching 7 bases. There are 16 residues in the CDR3. Per the germline V gene, CDR1 is SGHNT and CDR2 is YYREEE (reference sequence). Trimming at V came to 2 bases and at J to 0 bases, leaving 6 bases not matched to a gene. The CDR3 DNA follows: TGTGCCAGCAGCTTAATGGCGGGGGTTAGCACAGATACGCAGTATTTT. It encodes CASSLMAGVSTDTQYF.